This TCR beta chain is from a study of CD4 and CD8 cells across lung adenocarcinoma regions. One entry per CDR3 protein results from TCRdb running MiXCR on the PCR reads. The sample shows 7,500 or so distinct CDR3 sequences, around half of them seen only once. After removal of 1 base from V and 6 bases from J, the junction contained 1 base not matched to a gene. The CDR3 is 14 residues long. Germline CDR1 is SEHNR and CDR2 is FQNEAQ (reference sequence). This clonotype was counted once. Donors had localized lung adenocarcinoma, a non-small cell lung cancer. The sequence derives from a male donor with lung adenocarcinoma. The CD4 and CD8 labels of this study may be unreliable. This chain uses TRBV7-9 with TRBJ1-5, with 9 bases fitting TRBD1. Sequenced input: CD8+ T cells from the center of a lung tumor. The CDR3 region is CASSLGQGGQPQHF. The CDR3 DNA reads TGTGCCAGCAGCTTAGGACAGGGGGGTCAGCCCCAGCATTTT.